This T cell receptor (beta chain) was obtained from a study of CD8+CD57+ T cells in acquired aplastic anemia. This clonotype was detected many times. Antigen specificity is unknown. Study-wide findings and caveats: Patients and controls had in common 25 to 35 CD8+ CDR3 sequences.

Germline assignment: CDR1 DFQATT and CDR2 SNEGSKA (reference sequence). The V end lost 6 bases, the J end lost 1 base, and 10 bases lay between the germline ends. The CDR3 spans 13 residues. Genomic DNA constituted the template upon which TCR beta VDJ and CDR3 profiling was performed. TCRdb re-called the reads with MiXCR, one entry per CDR3 protein. The sample lists 250,000 to 350,000 distinct CDR3 sequences; about 56% were seen once. The clonotype originates from a human donor with severe aplastic anemia or a healthy control (not recorded which). The chain employs TRBV20-1 and TRBJ1-5; D gene ambiguous. The specimen was sorted CD4+, CD8+, or CD8+CD57+ T cells (not recorded which) from PBMCs. In DNA, the CDR3 is TGCAGTGCCACTGACGGGAGCAATCAGCCCCAGCATTTT. Its translation: CSATDGSNQPQHF.